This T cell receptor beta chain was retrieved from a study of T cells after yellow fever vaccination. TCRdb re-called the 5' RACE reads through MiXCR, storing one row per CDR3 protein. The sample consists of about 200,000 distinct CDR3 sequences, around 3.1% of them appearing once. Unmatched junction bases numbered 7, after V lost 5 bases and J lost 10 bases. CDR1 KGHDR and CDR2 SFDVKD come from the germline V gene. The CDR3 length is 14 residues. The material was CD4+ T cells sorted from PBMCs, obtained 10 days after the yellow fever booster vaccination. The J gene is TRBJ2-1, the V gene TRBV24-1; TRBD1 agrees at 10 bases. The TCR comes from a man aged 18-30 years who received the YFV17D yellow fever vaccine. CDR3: CATSVGGQGREQFF. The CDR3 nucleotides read TGTGCCACCAGTGTTGGGGGACAGGGGAGGGAGCAGTTCTTC.